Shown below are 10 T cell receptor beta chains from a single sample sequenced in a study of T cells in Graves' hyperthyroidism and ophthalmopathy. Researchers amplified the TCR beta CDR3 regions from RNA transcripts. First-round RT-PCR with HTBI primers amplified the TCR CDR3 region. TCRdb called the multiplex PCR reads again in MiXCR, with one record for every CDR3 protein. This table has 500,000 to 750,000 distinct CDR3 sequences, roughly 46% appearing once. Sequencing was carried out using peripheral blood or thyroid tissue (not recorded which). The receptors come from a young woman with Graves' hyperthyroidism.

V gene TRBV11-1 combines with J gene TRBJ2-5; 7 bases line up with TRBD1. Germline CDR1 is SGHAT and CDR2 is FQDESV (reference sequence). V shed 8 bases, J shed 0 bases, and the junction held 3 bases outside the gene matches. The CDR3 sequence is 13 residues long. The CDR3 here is CASVQGYQETQYF. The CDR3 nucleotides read TGTGCCAGCGTACAGGGGTACCAAGAGACCCAGTACTTC.

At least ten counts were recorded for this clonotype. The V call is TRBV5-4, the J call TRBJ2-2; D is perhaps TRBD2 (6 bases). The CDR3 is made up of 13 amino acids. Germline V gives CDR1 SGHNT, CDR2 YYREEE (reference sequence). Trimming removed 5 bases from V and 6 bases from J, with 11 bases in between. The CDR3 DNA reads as TGTGCCAGCAGTCGTAGGGAGGCCGGGGAGCTGTTTTTT. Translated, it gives CASSRREAGELFF.

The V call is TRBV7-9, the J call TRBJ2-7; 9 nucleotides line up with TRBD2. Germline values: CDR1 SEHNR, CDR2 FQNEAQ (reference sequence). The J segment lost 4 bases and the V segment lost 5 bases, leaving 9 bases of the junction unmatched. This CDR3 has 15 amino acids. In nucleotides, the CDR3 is TGTGCCAGCAGCCAAGATAGGGGACTAGCTTACGAGCAGTACTTC. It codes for CASSQDRGLAYEQYF.

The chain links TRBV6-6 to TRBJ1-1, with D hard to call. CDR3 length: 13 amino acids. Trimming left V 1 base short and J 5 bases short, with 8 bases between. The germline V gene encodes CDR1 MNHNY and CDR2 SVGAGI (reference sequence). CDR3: CASSYYPGTEAFF. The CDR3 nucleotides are TGTGCCAGCAGTTACTATCCGGGGACTGAAGCTTTCTTT.

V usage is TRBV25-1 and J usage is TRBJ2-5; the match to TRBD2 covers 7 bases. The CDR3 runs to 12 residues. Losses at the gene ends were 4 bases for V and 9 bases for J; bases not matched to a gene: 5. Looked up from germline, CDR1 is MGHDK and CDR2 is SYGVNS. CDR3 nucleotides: TGTGCCAGCAGTGCTAGCGGTGGATCCCAGTACTTC. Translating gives CASSASGGSQYF.

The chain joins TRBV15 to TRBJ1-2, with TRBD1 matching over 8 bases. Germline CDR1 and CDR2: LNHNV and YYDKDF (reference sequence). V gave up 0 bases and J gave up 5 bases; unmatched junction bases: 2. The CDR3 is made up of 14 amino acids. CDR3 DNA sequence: TGTGCCACCAGCAGAGATGGGGACAGGTATGGCTACACCTTC. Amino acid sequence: CATSRDGDRYGYTF.

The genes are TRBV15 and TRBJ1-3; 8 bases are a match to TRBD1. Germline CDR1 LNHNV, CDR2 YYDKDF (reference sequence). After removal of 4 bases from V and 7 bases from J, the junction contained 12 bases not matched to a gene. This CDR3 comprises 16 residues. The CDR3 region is CATSKRQGTGGNTIYF. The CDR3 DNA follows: TGTGCCACCAGCAAAAGACAGGGGACCGGTGGGAACACCATATATTTT. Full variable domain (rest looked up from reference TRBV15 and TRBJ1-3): DAMVIQNPRYQVTQFGKPVTLSCSQTLNHNVMYWYQQKSSQAPKLLFHYYDKDFNNEADTPDNFQSRRPNTSFCFLDIRSPGLGDTAMYLCATSKRQGTGGNTIYFGEGSWLTVV.

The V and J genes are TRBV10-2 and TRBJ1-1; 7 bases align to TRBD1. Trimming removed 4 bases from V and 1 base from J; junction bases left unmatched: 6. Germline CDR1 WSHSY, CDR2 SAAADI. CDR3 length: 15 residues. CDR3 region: CASSGTQGRNTEAFF. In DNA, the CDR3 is TGCGCCAGCAGTGGGACACAGGGGAGGAACACTGAAGCTTTCTTT.

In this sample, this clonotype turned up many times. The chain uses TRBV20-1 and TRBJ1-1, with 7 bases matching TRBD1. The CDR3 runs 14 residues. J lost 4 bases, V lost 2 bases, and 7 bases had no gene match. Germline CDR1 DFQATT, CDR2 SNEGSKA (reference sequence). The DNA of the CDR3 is TGCAGTGCTAGATGGGGAAGGGGGCCCACTGAAGCTTTCTTT. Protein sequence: CSARWGRGPTEAFF.

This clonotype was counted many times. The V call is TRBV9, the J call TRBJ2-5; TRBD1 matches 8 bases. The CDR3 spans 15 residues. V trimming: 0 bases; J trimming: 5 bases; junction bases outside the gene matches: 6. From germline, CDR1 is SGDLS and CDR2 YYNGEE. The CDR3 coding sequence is TGTGCCAGCAGCGTAGCCGGCAGGGGGCTTGAGACCCAGTACTTC. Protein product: CASSVAGRGLETQYF.